Included here is one T cell receptor beta chain sequence, with context. Its antigen is not identified. The sample belongs to a study of T cell responses to AZD1222 COVID-19 vaccine. Study results and caveats: Only a handful of AZD1222 recipients tested seropositive at baseline. Two AZD1222 doses significantly raised spike-specific TCR breadth and depth over controls.

Clones were sequenced by immunoSEQ multiplex PCR, and TCRdb holds only the in-frame ones, with some missing. Here the sample spans some 140,000 clones, 86% being singletons. Germline trimming cut 4 bases from V and 7 bases from J; bases unmatched to any gene: 13. CDR1 and CDR2 from the germline V gene are SEHNR and FQNEAQ (reference sequence). The CDR3 spans 16 residues. The rearrangement joins TRBV7-9 to TRBJ2-1; 7 bases are a match to TRBD2. The receptor was isolated from an adult in good health. The sequencing here drew on peripheral blood, taken on day 0 of MenACWY control vaccination. The CDR3 sequence: CASSSLRAGAGNEQFF. CDR3 bases: TGTGCCAGCAGCTCCCTCCGGGCGGGAGCGGGTAATGAGCAGTTCTTC.